These 9 T cell receptor beta chains share one sample of origin, sequenced in a study of blood T cells in healthy people across ages. Primed by a sample-barcoded 5' primer and a J-beta primer mix, a second PCR proceeded for about 7 to 11 cycles. A single record per CDR3 protein comes from TCRdb applying MiXCR to the 5' RACE reads. This table holds about a million distinct CDR3 sequences, more than 30% found once. The specimen sequenced was blood. These receptors came from a man aged 18 to 30 in good health.

This clonotype was observed a few times. The J gene is TRBJ2-1, the V gene TRBV9; 13 nucleotides line up with TRBD2. This CDR3 comprises 16 residues. The V segment lost 3 bases and the J segment 3 bases; nucleotides outside the gene matches: 3. Germline V lookup: CDR1 SGDLS, CDR2 YYNGEE. The CDR3 bases are TGTGCCAGCAGCGGACTAGCGGGGGGCCTCTACAATGAGCAGTTCTTC. Its translation is CASSGLAGGLYNEQFF.

The rearrangement links TRBV20-1 to TRBJ2-7; D gene uncertain. The CDR3 loop spans 14 amino acids. V was pared by 5 bases and J by 2 bases, with 16 bases between. From germline, CDR1 is DFQATT and CDR2 SNEGSKA (reference sequence). For the CDR3, the DNA is TGCAGTGCTCTCTCCCAGGACCGCACCTACGAGCAGTACTTC. It is translated as CSALSQDRTYEQYF.

This clonotype was recorded a few times. The rearrangement joins TRBV4-3 to TRBJ2-3; no clear D. Germline V gene lookup returns CDR1 LGHNA and CDR2 YSLEER. The V and J ends lost 1 base and 5 bases respectively, with 13 bases between them. The CDR3 is 15 amino acids. This CDR3 is CASSQGIGELDTQYF. DNA for the CDR3: TGCGCCAGCAGCCAAGGCATTGGGGAATTAGATACGCAGTATTTT.

The chain combines TRBV20-1 with TRBJ2-3; 16 positions match TRBD2. This CDR3 contains 18 residues. V trimming: 0 bases; J trimming: 8 bases; junction bases outside the gene matches: 11. Looked up from germline, CDR1 is DFQATT and CDR2 is SNEGSKA (reference sequence). The CDR3 DNA reads as TGCAGTGCTAGAGATTCCCCGGGACTAGCGGGGGGGAAAGTTACGCAGTATTTT. It is translated as CSARDSPGLAGGKVTQYF.

V and J are TRBV6-2 or TRBV6-3 and TRBJ2-1; no reliable D call. Germline V CDR1 and CDR2: MNHEY, SVGEGT. V dropped 0 bases and J dropped 4 bases, with 7 bases sitting between them. The CDR3 covers 14 residues. The CDR3 bases are TGTGCCAGCAGTTACTCGACTGAATACAATGAGCAGTTCTTC. Translating gives CASSYSTEYNEQFF.

The genes are TRBV9 and TRBJ1-4; D call uncertain. V was pared by 0 bases and J by 0 bases, with 6 bases between. Germline CDR1 reads SGDLS; CDR2 reads YYNGEE. The length of the CDR3 is 15 residues. CDR3 nucleotides: TGTGCCAGCAGCGTAGGGCCCACAACTAATGAAAAACTGTTTTTT. This sequence encodes CASSVGPTTNEKLFF.

DNA of the CDR3: TGTGCCAGCAGCCAATTCCTAGCCGGGGGATCCTACAATGAGCAGTTCTTC. It encodes CASSQFLAGGSYNEQFF. The chain employs TRBV14 and TRBJ2-1, with D tentatively TRBD2 (6 bases). Between the trimmed V and J ends, which lost 2 bases and 1 base, there was a span of 15 bases. The CDR3 spans 17 residues. Germline V gene lookup returns CDR1 SGHDN and CDR2 FVKESK.

This clonotype was found many times. The chain recombines TRBV12-3 or TRBV12-4 with TRBJ2-1; no definite D call. This CDR3 is built from 11 residues. V was clipped by 6 bases and J by 12 bases, with 12 bases between them. The CDR3 nucleotides are TGTGCCAGCAGCTTGGGTTTAGGGCAGTTCTTC. Translated, it gives CASSLGLGQFF.

This clonotype was counted only a few times. The rearrangement links TRBV21-1 to TRBJ1-2; the table assigns TRBD1, which was not confirmed against the DNA. TRBV21-1 is flagged as a pseudogene. This CDR3 spans 13 amino acids. The CDR3 coding sequence is TGTGCCAGCACCCCTCTGGTTAACTATGGCTACACCTTC. Translating it yields CASTPLVNYGYTF.